The 4 T cell receptor beta chains below come from one sample, sequenced in a study of T cells in Graves' hyperthyroidism and ophthalmopathy (dated by TCRdb to about 2019). The library came from multiplex PCR. TCRdb lists the instrument as Illumina HiSeq 2000. The TCR beta CDR3 regions were amplified from the RNA transcripts. A first-round RT-PCR of the TCR CDR3 used the HTBI primer set with the Qiagen OneStep RT-PCR kit. TCRdb passed the public sequencing reads through fastp at Q25 and MiXCR, retaining productive beta sequences. When rows share a CDR3 protein, they turn into one entry using the most common DNA and genes. A total of roughly 710,000 distinct CDR3 sequences appear in this sample, around a third of them only once. Jointly, the top ten make up 31% of the sample. Sequences were obtained from blood. These receptors were obtained from a woman aged 40 to 50 with Graves' hyperthyroidism.

This chain links TRBV24-1 with TRBJ2-3; D possibly uses TRBD1 or TRBD2 (5 bases each). V was shortened by 11 bases and J by 1 base, with 12 bases between the two germline ends. The CDR3 contains 13 residues. Germline loops: CDR1 KGHDR, CDR2 SFDVKD. This CDR3 reads CAIGTKGTDTQYF. In nucleotides, the CDR3 is TGTGCCATCGGGACGAAGGGCACAGATACGCAGTATTTT.

This clonotype was recorded at least ten times. The chain carries TRBV7-9 and TRBJ2-5, with D possibly TRBD2 on 6 matching bases. This CDR3 comprises 17 residues. CDR1 and CDR2 (germline): SEHNR, FQNEAQ (reference sequence). V was cut by 0 bases and J by 4 bases, with 18 bases left in between. The CDR3 sequence is CASSLAPGTARIETQYF. The CDR3 bases are TGTGCCAGCAGCTTAGCCCCGGGGACTGCAAGGATAGAGACCCAGTACTTC.

About this clonotype: This clone may be a read error of a much larger clone one base away. This chain links TRBV24-1 with TRBJ2-5, with 7 positions matching TRBD1. This CDR3 is built from 14 residues. V dropped 11 bases and J dropped 1; count of bases not matched to a gene: 9. Germline CDR1 and CDR2: KGHDR and SFDVKD. The CDR3 bases are TGTGCCAGCAGCCAGACAGGGCTCCAAGAGACCCAGTACTTC. Residues: CASSQTGLQETQYF.

This clonotype occurred many times. V is TRBV2 and J is TRBJ1-6, with 7 positions matching TRBD1. The V gene's germline CDR1 is SNHLY and CDR2 FYNNEI. The length of the CDR3 is 14 residues. Losses at the gene ends were 6 bases for V and 6 bases for J; bases not matched to a gene: 5. The CDR3 sequence is CASRGDRLNSPLHF. CDR3 bases: TGTGCCAGCAGAGGGGACAGACTTAATTCACCCCTCCACTTT.